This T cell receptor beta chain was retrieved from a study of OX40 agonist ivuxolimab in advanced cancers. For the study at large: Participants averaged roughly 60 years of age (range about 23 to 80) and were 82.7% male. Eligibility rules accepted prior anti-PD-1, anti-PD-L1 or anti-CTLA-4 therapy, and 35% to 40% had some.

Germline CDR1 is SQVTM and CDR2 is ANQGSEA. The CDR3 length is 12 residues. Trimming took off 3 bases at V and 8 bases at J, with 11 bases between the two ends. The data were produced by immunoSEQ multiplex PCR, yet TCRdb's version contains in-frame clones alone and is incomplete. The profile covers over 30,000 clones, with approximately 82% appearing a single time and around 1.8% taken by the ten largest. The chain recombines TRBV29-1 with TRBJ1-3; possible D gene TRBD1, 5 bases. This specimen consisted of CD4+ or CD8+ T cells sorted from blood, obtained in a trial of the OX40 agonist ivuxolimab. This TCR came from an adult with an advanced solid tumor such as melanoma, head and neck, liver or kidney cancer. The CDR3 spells CSVDSRGDTIYF. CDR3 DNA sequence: TGCAGCGTTGATAGTCGGGGGGACACCATATATTTT. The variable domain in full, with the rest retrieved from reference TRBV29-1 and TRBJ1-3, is SAVISQKPSRDICQRGTSLTIQCQVDSQVTMMFWYRQQPGQSLTLIATANQGSEATYESGFVIDKFPISRPNLTFSTLTVSNMSPEDSSIYLCSVDSRGDTIYFGEGSWLTVV.